The present TCR beta chain was sequenced within a study of blood T cells in healthy people across ages. Looking at the study overall: The capture of about one barcoded beta molecule per two T cells was achieved by template switching. General study results and limits: The lack of PBMC sorting stopped any conclusive naive versus antigen-experienced comparison.

The donors, healthy Caucasians from Russia, were aged 6 to 90. Then a second PCR, running roughly 6 to 11 cycles, was carried out with a sample-barcoded 5' primer and a J-beta primer mix. Each CDR3 protein gets one entry after TCRdb re-called the 5' RACE reads with MiXCR. The sample consists of some 760,000 distinct CDR3 sequences, around a quarter of them appearing once. The CDR3 sequence is 14 residues long. Per the germline V gene, CDR1 is MDHEN and CDR2 is SYDVKM. This clonotype has more than one count but fewer than ten. Its specificity is not known. These data were likewise used in another study, on T cells of mothers and their children. That source reports: A slight, non-significant increase in overlap was found for related mother-child pairs relative to unrelated pairs.

The chain links TRBV28 to TRBJ2-5; 11 bases map to TRBD2. The J call is doubtful: the DNA matches TRBJ2-7 better. The sequencing sample was made of blood. The receptor was derived from a boy aged 5-17 years in good health. The chain's CDR3 is CASQRLAGSYEQYF. As DNA, the CDR3 is TGTGCCAGCCAGAGACTAGCGGGATCCTACGAGCAGTACTTC.